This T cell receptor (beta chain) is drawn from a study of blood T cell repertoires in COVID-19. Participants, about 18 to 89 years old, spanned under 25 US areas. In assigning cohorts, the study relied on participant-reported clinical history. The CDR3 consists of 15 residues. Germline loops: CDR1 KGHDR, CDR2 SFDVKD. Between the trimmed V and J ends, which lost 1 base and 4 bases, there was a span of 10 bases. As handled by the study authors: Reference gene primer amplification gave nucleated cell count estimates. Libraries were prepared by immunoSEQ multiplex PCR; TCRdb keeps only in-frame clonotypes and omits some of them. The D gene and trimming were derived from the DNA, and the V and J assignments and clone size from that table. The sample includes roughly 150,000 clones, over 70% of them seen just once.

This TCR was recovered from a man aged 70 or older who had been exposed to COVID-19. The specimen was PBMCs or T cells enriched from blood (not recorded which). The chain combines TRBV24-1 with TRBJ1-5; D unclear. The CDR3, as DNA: TGTGCCACCAGTGATTTTGCCCGGGGTAATCAGCCCCAGCATTTT. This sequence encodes CATSDFARGNQPQHF.